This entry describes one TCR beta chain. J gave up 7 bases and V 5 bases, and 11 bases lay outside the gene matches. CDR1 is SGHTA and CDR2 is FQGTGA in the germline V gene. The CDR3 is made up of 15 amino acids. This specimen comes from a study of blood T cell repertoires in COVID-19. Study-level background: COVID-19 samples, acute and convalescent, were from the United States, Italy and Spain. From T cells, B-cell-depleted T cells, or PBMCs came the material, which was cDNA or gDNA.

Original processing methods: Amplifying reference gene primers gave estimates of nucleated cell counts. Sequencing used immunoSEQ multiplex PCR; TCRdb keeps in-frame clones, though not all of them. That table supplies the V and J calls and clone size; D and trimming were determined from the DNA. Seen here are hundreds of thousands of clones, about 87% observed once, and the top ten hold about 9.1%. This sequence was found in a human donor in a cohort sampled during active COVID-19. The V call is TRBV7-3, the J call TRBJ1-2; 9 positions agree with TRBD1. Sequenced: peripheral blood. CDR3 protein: CASSPRGGTGLGYTF. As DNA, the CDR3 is TGTGCCAGCAGCCCCCGGGGCGGGACAGGGCTTGGCTACACCTTC. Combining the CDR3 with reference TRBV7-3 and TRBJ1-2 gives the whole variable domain GAGVSQTPSNKVTEKGKYVELRCDPISGHTALYWYRQSLGQGPEFLIYFQGTGAADDSGLPNDRFFAVRPEGSVSTLKIQRTERGDSAVYLCASSPRGGTGLGYTFGSGTRLTVV.